One sample yielded the 15 T cell receptor beta chains listed below, sequenced in a study of regulatory T cells in long-lasting Graves disease. CDR3-region Arm-PCR and iRepertoire HTBI primers produced the TCR beta libraries. TCRdb reprocessed the multiplex PCR reads with MiXCR, giving one entry per CDR3 protein. The sample consists of around 450,000 distinct CDR3 sequences, 20% to 25% of them appearing once. Time point denoted: persistent/refractory GD, antithyroid drugs over 5 years with positive TRAb. Generation of the TCR library employed RNA extracted from PBMCs. The sequences come from peripheral blood mononuclear cells (PBMCs), collected when the disease was refractory, from a patient treated with antithyroid drugs. The receptors originated from a female donor with Graves disease.

This clonotype was observed at least ten times. This chain uses TRBV2 with TRBJ2-3, with D unclear. CDR3 length equals 11 residues. Germline V gene lookup returns CDR1 SNHLY and CDR2 FYNNEI. V was cut by 3 bases and J by 7 bases, with 5 bases left in between. The CDR3 is CASSDSYTQYF. In DNA form, the CDR3 reads TGTGCCAGCAGTGACTCATATACGCAGTATTTT.

In its sample, this clonotype was seen a few times. The chain carries TRBV18 and TRBJ2-5, with D maybe TRBD2 (5 bases). The CDR3 extends over 13 amino acids. Trimming removed 2 bases from V and 3 bases from J, with 7 bases in between. The germline V gene has CDR1 KGHSH and CDR2 LQKENI. CDR3 sequence: CASSPIGEETQYF. The CDR3, as DNA: TGTGCCAGCTCACCAATCGGGGAAGAGACCCAGTACTTC.

This clonotype was counted only a few times. The rearrangement links TRBV12-3 or TRBV12-4 to TRBJ2-7, with TRBD2 as a possible D gene (6 bases). V lost 6 bases and J 0 bases, leaving 12 bases between the germline ends. The CDR3 consists of 14 residues. The CDR3, as DNA: TGTGCCAGCAGGAGGACTACCAACTCCTACGAGCAGTACTTC. Protein product: CASRRTTNSYEQYF.

In this sample, this clonotype turned up many times. The rearrangement joins TRBV3-1 to TRBJ1-2; tentatively, D is TRBD1 (5 bases). From germline, CDR1 is LGHDT and CDR2 YNNKEL (reference sequence). The CDR3 is made up of 13 amino acids. V shed 3 bases and J shed 5 bases, with 10 bases lying between them. This CDR3 is CASSHQRGYGYTF. In DNA, the CDR3 is TGTGCCAGCAGCCATCAGAGGGGATATGGCTACACCTTC.

This clonotype was counted at least ten times. The chain carries TRBV11-2 and TRBJ2-5; D is unresolved. CDR3 size: 11 residues. V lost 1 base to trimming and J lost 7 bases, with 4 bases between them. The germline gives CDR1 SGHAT, CDR2 FQNNGV. The CDR3 bases are TGTGCCAGCAGCTTAGCGGTGACCCAGTACTTC. Encoded protein: CASSLAVTQYF.

This clonotype was detected ten times or more. This rearrangement joins TRBV6-5 to TRBJ1-1; 9 bases are shared with TRBD1. The trim removed 5 bases at V and 11 bases at J, leaving 6 bases unmatched. The germline gives CDR1 MNHEY, CDR2 SVGAGI. This CDR3 contains 12 residues. The CDR3 DNA reads as TGTGCCAGCAGTGGCACAGGGGGCACGGCTTTCTTT. Protein: CASSGTGGTAFF.

V usage is TRBV3-1 and J usage is TRBJ2-7; no reliable D call. This CDR3 has 14 amino acids. The germline CDR1 and CDR2 sequences are LGHDT and YNNKEL (reference sequence). V shed 0 bases and J shed 1 base, with 7 bases lying between them. CDR3 DNA: TGTGCCAGCAGCCAAGAGTCGTTATCCTACGAGCAGTACTTC. Its translation: CASSQESLSYEQYF.

The chain has TRBV4-2 and TRBJ1-6; possible D gene TRBD1, 5 bases. V was trimmed by 1 base and J by 7 bases, leaving 17 bases between them. CDR1 LGHNA and CDR2 YNFKEQ come from the germline V gene. This CDR3 region has 17 residues. The CDR3 DNA follows: TGTGCCAGCAGCCAAGGGCCCCATGGACACAGAAATTCACCCCTCCACTTT. The encoded protein is CASSQGPHGHRNSPLHF.

At least ten counts were recorded for this clonotype. The rearrangement uses TRBV20-1 and TRBJ1-2; no clear D. Germline CDR1 and CDR2: DFQATT and SNEGSKA (reference sequence). CDR3 size: 13 residues. The ends were cut back, 3 bases at V and 4 bases at J, with 12 bases in the middle. CDR3 residues: CSASSRVLYGYTF. CDR3 nucleotide sequence: TGCAGTGCTAGTAGTAGGGTTCTCTATGGCTACACCTTC.

The chain links TRBV28 to TRBJ2-1; D not resolved. Germline loops: CDR1 MDHEN, CDR2 SYDVKM. With 7 bases removed from V and 4 bases from J, the gap between germline ends came to 17 bases. There are 15 residues in the CDR3. The CDR3 here is CASTPRGSVYNEQFF. The CDR3 DNA sequence: TGTGCCAGCACCCCCAGAGGCAGCGTATACAATGAGCAGTTCTTC.

This clonotype was picked up many times. The gene calls are TRBV2 and TRBJ1-5, with D hard to call. There are 14 residues in the CDR3. The germline V gene encodes CDR1 SNHLY and CDR2 FYNNEI. The V end was cut by 6 bases, the J end by 3 bases, with 12 bases between. CDR3 nucleotides: TGTGCCAGCAGAGGACGGCTTACCAATCAGCCCCAGCATTTT. Translated, it gives CASRGRLTNQPQHF.

A word on this clonotype: Relative to the germline gene, one junction end is altered; a read error may explain this. The V call is TRBV10-3, the J call TRBJ1-4; no firm D call. The CDR3 loop spans 15 amino acids. Germline-derived CDR1 and CDR2 are ENHRY and SYGVKD. The CDR3 region is CAISEEGGAIDKLLF. DNA for the CDR3: TGTGCCATCAGTGAGGAGGGAGGCGCGATTGATAAACTGCTTTTT.

Ten or more counts support this clonotype. The chain carries TRBV2 and TRBJ1-5; D remains unclear. Germline V gene lookup returns CDR1 SNHLY and CDR2 FYNNEI. V lost 1 base and J 7 bases, leaving 11 bases between the germline ends. The length of the CDR3 is 14 residues. CDR3 region: CASSEVGVGQPQHF. CDR3 DNA: TGTGCCAGCAGTGAAGTCGGGGTGGGCCAGCCCCAGCATTTT.

This clonotype was seen repeatedly, ten times or more. The gene calls are TRBV27 and TRBJ2-5, with 10 bases aligning to TRBD1. The germline V gene encodes CDR1 MNHEY and CDR2 SMNVEV (reference sequence). CDR3 size: 15 residues. The J segment lost 4 bases and the V segment lost 3 bases, leaving 5 bases of the junction unmatched. This CDR3 reads CASSFRTGGLETQYF. The DNA for the CDR3 is TGTGCCAGCAGTTTCAGGACAGGGGGTTTAGAGACCCAGTACTTC.

Regarding this clonotype: With a much larger clone just one base away, this may be a read error. The V call is TRBV10-3, the J call TRBJ2-2, with a tentative D call TRBD1 (6 bases). This CDR3 spans 12 amino acids. CDR1 ENHRY and CDR2 SYGVKD come from the germline V gene. The CDR3 spells CALRGDTRELFF. CDR3 bases: TGTGCCCTGAGAGGGGACACCAGGGAGCTGTTTTTT.